Described below is a single T cell receptor (beta chain) sequence and its context. What antigen it recognizes has not been identified. Per-nucleotide qualities are absent, and no much larger clonotype sits a single base away. Each collaborating institution followed its own protocols to collect whole blood in K2EDTA tubes. For TCRbeta analysis, collaborators shipped samples in one of three forms: frozen whole blood, isolated PBMCs, or DNA extracted from either of those sample types. According to the germline V gene, CDR1 reads SGHTS and CDR2 reads YDEGEE. V and J are truncated by 6 bases and 0 bases respectively, leaving an intervening sequence of 15 bases. CDR3 length: 15 amino acids, cysteine to phenylalanine. Left in the record is the CDR3 DNA by itself, 45 bases read in frame from the first base. TCRbeta CDR3 regions were amplified from genomic DNA by means of the immunoSEQ Assay, a bias-controlled multiplex PCR. From the authors' description of their analysis: Nucleated cell counts per sample were estimated from amplification of reference gene primers within the assay. To quantify the absolute abundance of each unique TCRbeta CDR3 rearrangement, sequence reads were collapsed and filtered. For each sample, productive Simpson clonality was calculated by taking the square root of Simpson's diversity index across productive rearrangements. This immuneACCESS table, as held by TCRdb, lists in-frame sequences with V and J called but not all clones. Of the missing ones, under half trace to an unresolved V gene in checked studies; the others have no known cause. D and trimming come from the DNA, and the V and J calls and clone size come from that table. Across this sample there are approximately 250,000 clones, with 65% to 90% seen only once. The ten most abundant clones make up under 2.5% of the sample.

This entry belongs to a study of blood T cell repertoires in COVID-19 (TCRdb year 2020). Notes on the research overall: Samples from collaborators originated in the United States, Italy and Spain and spanned both the acute and convalescent phases of COVID-19. The material from the prospective study consisted of cDNA or gDNA derived from T cells, B-cell-depleted T cells, or PBMCs. Deeply sampled blood TCRbeta repertoires from subjects exposed to, actively infected with, or recovered from COVID-19 were included in the dataset. The repertoires were released in a freely available public database meant as a resource for research on the immune response to SARS-CoV-2. Samples were obtained from the ongoing ImmuneRACE study (first 160 participants) and from approximately 1,200 subjects provided by 6 global collaborators. The sample metadata nearly always contained a de-identified subject ID, COVID-19 status, age in years and sex. HLA class I and class II types, where available, came from metadata supplied by the sample provider rather than from assay-based typing. Paper-wide results and their limitations: The quantity of clinical and demographic metadata differed by source and by participant and was supplied without curation.

What was sequenced was peripheral blood. The chain links TRBV5-8 with TRBJ1-2; a weak D assignment points to TRBD1 (6 bases agree). This TCR was recovered from a man aged 30-40 years with active or convalescent COVID-19. The CDR3 amino acid sequence is: CASNHGGPANYGYTF. The DNA sequence reads TGTGCCAGCAACCACGGGGGGCCTGCTAACTATGGCTACACCTTC. Supplemented by the reference TRBV5-8 and TRBJ1-2 proteins around the CDR3, the complete variable domain is EAGVTQSPTHLIKTRGQQATLRCSPISGHTSVYWYQQALGLGLQFLLWYDEGEERNRGNFPPRFSGRQFPNYSSELNVNALELEDSALYLCASNHGGPANYGYTFGSGTRLTVV.